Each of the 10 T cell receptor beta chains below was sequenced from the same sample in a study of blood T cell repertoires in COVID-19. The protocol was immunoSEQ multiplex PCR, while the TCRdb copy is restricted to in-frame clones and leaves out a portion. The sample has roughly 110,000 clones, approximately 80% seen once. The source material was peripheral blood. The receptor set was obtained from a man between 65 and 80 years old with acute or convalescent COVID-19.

CDR3 in amino acids: CASSLKQGLQPQHF. CDR3 nucleotide sequence: TGTGCCAGCAGCCTCAAACAGGGTCTTCAGCCCCAGCATTTT. The rearrangement uses TRBV6-6 and TRBJ1-5, with D maybe TRBD1 (6 bases). CDR1 and CDR2 (germline): MNHNY, SVGAGI (reference sequence). This CDR3 has 14 amino acids. Trimming removed 6 bases at V and 6 bases at J, with 15 bases between.

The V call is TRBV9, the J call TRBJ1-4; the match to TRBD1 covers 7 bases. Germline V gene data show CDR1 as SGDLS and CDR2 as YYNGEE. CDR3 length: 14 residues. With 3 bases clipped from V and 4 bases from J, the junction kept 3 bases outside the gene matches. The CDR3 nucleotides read TGTGCCAGCAGCGGGGACAGCTTTAATGAAAAACTGTTTTTT. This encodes CASSGDSFNEKLFF.

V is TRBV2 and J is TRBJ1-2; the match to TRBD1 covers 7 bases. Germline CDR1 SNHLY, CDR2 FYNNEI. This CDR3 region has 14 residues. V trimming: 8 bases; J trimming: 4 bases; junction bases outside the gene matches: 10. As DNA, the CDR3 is TGTGCCAGCGCTGAAAAGACAGGGTCCTATGGCTACACCTTC. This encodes CASAEKTGSYGYTF.

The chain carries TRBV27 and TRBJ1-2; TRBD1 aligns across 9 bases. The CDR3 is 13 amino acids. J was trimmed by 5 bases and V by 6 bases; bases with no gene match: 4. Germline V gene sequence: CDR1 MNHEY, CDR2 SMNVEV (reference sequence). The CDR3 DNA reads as TGTGCCAGCAGAGGACAGGGGATATATGGCTACACCTTC. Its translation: CASRGQGIYGYTF.

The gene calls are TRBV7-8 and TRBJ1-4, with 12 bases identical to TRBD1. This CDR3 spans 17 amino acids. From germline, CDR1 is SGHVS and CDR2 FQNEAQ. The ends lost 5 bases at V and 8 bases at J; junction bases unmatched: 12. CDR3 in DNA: TGTGCCAGCAGCCCCGGGACAGGGGGCGGGTGGGGCGAAAAACTGTTTTTT. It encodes CASSPGTGGGWGEKLFF.

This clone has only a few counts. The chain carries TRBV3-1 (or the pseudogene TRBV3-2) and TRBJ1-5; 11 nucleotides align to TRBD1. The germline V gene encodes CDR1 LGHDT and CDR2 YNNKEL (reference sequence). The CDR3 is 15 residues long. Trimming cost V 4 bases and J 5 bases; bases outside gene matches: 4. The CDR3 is CASSPGQGGYQPQHF. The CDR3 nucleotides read TGTGCCAGCAGCCCGGGACAGGGGGGGTATCAGCCCCAGCATTTT.

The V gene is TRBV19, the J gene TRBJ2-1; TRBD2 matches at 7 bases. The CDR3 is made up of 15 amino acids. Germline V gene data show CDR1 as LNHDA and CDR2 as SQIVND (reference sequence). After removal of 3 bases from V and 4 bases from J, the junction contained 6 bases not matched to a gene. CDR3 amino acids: CASSITTGLYNEQFF. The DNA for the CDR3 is TGTGCCAGTAGTATCACCACGGGACTATACAATGAGCAGTTCTTC.

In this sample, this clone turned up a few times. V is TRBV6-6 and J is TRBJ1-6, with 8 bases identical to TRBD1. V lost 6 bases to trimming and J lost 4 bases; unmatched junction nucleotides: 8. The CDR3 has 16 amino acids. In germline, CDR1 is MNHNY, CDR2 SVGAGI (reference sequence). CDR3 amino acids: CASSHKTGGYNSPLHF. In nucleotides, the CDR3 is TGTGCCAGCAGCCACAAAACAGGGGGATATAATTCACCCCTCCACTTT.

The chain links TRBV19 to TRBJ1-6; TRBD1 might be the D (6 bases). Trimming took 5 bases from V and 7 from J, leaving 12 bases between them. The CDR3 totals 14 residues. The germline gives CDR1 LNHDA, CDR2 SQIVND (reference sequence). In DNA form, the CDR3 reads TGTGCCAGTAGTCCCCGACAGGAAAATTCACCCCTCCACTTT. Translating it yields CASSPRQENSPLHF.

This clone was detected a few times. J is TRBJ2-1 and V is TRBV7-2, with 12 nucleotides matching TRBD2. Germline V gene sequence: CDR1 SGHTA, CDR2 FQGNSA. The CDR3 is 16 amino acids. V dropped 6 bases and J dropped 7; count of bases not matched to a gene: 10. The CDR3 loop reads CASRKASGGAGNEQFF. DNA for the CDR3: TGTGCCAGCAGAAAAGCTAGCGGGGGGGCCGGGAATGAGCAGTTCTTC.